These 13 T cell receptor beta chains came from one sample sequenced in a study of blood T cell repertoires in COVID-19. The data were produced by immunoSEQ multiplex PCR, yet TCRdb's version contains in-frame clones alone and is incomplete. This sample has 150,000 to 200,000 clones, with approximately 90% found just once. The sample taken for sequencing was peripheral blood. The source is a woman younger than 45 with acute or convalescent COVID-19.

This clone was seen only once. V usage is TRBV24-1 and J usage is TRBJ2-2; D may be TRBD1 (5 bases). The CDR3 is 15 amino acids. V dropped 5 bases and J dropped 5 bases, with 14 bases sitting between them. The germline V gene encodes CDR1 KGHDR and CDR2 SFDVKD. For the CDR3, the DNA is TGTGCCACCAGTGCGCCCTTAGCAGGGACCGGGGAGCTGTTTTTT. It codes for CATSAPLAGTGELFF.

This sequence joins TRBV10-3 and TRBJ2-2, with D perhaps TRBD2 (5 bases). Germline CDR1 ENHRY, CDR2 SYGVKD. Deletions cut 6 bases from V and 10 bases from J, with 12 bases between. CDR3 length equals 12 residues. The CDR3 DNA follows: TGTGCCATCAGCCTTGAGAGGGAGGAGCTGTTTTTT. It specifies CAISLEREELFF.

The CDR3 loop is CASSPTGGQRNSPLHF. CDR3 bases: TGTGCCAGCAGCCCAACAGGGGGCCAACGTAATTCACCCCTCCACTTT. The chain recombines TRBV11-2 with TRBJ1-6; 9 bases match TRBD1. CDR1 and CDR2 from the germline V gene are SGHAT and FQNNGV. The CDR3 extends over 16 amino acids. V gave up 5 bases and J gave up 6 bases; unmatched junction bases: 8.

The genes are TRBV6-4 and TRBJ2-7, with unresolved D. Trimming removed 0 bases from V and 5 bases from J, with 17 bases in between. The length of the CDR3 is 16 residues. Germline-derived CDR1 and CDR2 are MRHNA and SNTAGT. The CDR3 protein is CASSDSAFSVGHEQYF. The CDR3 nucleotides are TGTGCCAGCAGTGACTCGGCCTTTAGTGTGGGCCACGAGCAGTACTTC.

CDR3 nucleotide sequence: TGTGCCAGCAGTGAACAGGTCGACTACGAGCAGTACTTC. The encoded protein is CASSEQVDYEQYF. The chain combines TRBV6-1 with TRBJ2-7; D is ambiguous. The CDR3 covers 13 residues. Germline loops: CDR1 MNHNS, CDR2 SASEGT. V was shortened by 2 bases and J by 3 bases, with 8 bases between the two germline ends.

This chain joins TRBV28 and TRBJ2-7, with D possibly matching TRBD2 (7 bases). The CDR3 is 16 residues long. With 2 bases removed from V and 0 bases from J, the gap between germline ends came to 14 bases. Germline V lookup: CDR1 MDHEN, CDR2 SYDVKM. CDR3: CASSLGGGLSSYEQYF. CDR3 DNA: TGTGCCAGCAGTTTAGGGGGGGGCCTCTCCTCCTACGAGCAGTACTTC.

The V and J genes are TRBV28 and TRBJ1-4, with a tentative D call TRBD1 (6 bases). Deletions cut 2 bases from V and 4 bases from J, with 11 bases between. The CDR3 loop spans 15 amino acids. In germline, CDR1 is MDHEN, CDR2 SYDVKM. The CDR3 DNA is TGTGCCAGCAGTTTACGCGGACAGAGTAATGAAAAACTGTTTTTT. This codes for CASSLRGQSNEKLFF.

This clone has just one count. Other DNA sequences in this sample translate to the same CDR3. The V gene is TRBV2, the J gene TRBJ2-1; a weak D match, TRBD2 (6 bases). V lost 3 bases, J lost 0 bases, and 6 bases lay in between. CDR3 size: 14 residues. Germline V lookup: CDR1 SNHLY, CDR2 FYNNEI. The CDR3 loop reads CASSDGGSYNEQFF. The CDR3 nucleotides are TGTGCCAGCAGTGACGGGGGCTCCTACAATGAGCAGTTCTTC. Complete variable domain (other parts from reference TRBV2 and TRBJ2-1): EPEVTQTPSHQVTQMGQEVILRCVPISNHLYFYWYRQILGQKVEFLVSFYNNEISEKSEIFDDQFSVERPDGSNFTLKIRSTKLEDSAMYFCASSDGGSYNEQFFGPGTRLTVL.

V and J are TRBV30 and TRBJ2-3; TRBD2 is a possible D gene (7 bases). Per germline, CDR1 GTSNPN and CDR2 SVGIG (reference sequence). V gave up 5 bases and J gave up 2 bases, with 17 bases separating them. The CDR3 is made up of 15 amino acids. The CDR3 region has the DNA TGTGCCTGGGGGGGGGCTAGCGGCTACACAGATACGCAGTATTTT. Its protein product is CAWGGASGYTDTQYF. The whole variable domain, filled in from reference TRBV30 and TRBJ2-3, reads SQTIHQWPATLVQPVGSPLSLECTVEGTSNPNLYWYRQAAGRGLQLLFYSVGIGQISSEVPQNLSASRPQDRQFILSSKKLLLSDSGFYLCAWGGASGYTDTQYFGPGTRLTVL.

This chain links TRBV3-1 (or the pseudogene TRBV3-2) with TRBJ1-1; 8 bases map to TRBD1. V shed 5 bases, J shed 4 bases, and the junction held 6 bases outside the gene matches. The V gene's germline CDR1 is LGHDT and CDR2 YNNKEL (reference sequence). The CDR3 consists of 14 residues. The CDR3 protein is CASSTWTGRTEAFF. The CDR3 nucleotides are TGTGCCAGCAGCACCTGGACAGGGCGCACTGAAGCTTTCTTT.

This clone has a handful of counts. The rearrangement joins TRBV12-3 or TRBV12-4 to TRBJ2-1, with D possibly being TRBD2 (6 bases). CDR3 length: 12 residues. The ends were cut back, 5 bases at V and 14 bases at J, with 16 bases in the middle. The CDR3 sequence is CASSPDPGAEFF. The DNA of the CDR3 is TGTGCCAGCAGTCCCGATCCGGGAGCGGAGTTCTTC.

V and J are TRBV27 and TRBJ2-3; D uncertain. Trimming left V 1 base short and J 1 base short, with 6 bases between. Germline V gene sequence: CDR1 MNHEY, CDR2 SMNVEV (reference sequence). The CDR3 sequence is 14 residues long. CDR3 DNA: TGTGCCAGCAGTTTATTAGCTGGCACAGATACGCAGTATTTT. It encodes CASSLLAGTDTQYF.

This chain uses TRBV27 with TRBJ2-1; TRBD2 matches at 10 bases. The germline gives CDR1 MNHEY, CDR2 SMNVEV (reference sequence). This CDR3 region has 15 residues. V lost 6 bases, J lost 3 bases, and 5 bases stayed unmatched. The CDR3 is CASSQGTSVYNEQFF. In DNA, the CDR3 is TGTGCCAGCAGCCAAGGGACTAGCGTCTACAATGAGCAGTTCTTC.